This T cell receptor beta chain originates from a study of cytomegalovirus exposure and HLA in healthy donors. Study-level results: Later on, analysis showed that most CMV-associated TCR beta chains appeared to be HLA-restricted. Some V segments (TRBV6-2 and TRBV6-3 among them) were excluded as indistinguishable. HLA-A and HLA-B allele assignments for most subjects were reportedly predicted accurately using TCR beta sequences.

The study ran its PCR with 60 Vbeta and 13 Jbeta primers. Libraries were prepared by immunoSEQ multiplex PCR; TCRdb keeps only in-frame clonotypes and omits some of them. The sample contains 100,000 to 150,000 clones, around 80% of which appear only once. The length of the CDR3 is 16 residues. Germline V gives CDR1 MNHEY, CDR2 SVGAGI. V trimming: 2 bases; J trimming: 3 bases; junction bases outside the gene matches: 4. Note on this clone: What it binds is not known.

The genes are TRBV6-5 and TRBJ2-1, with TRBD2 matching over 10 bases. This sequence was found in a woman between 45 and 60 years old in good health and CMV-seronegative. The sequenced sample consisted of PBMCs. The CDR3 DNA reads as TGTGCCAGCAGTTACATAGCGGGAGGTAACTACAATGAGCAGTTCTTC. The encoded protein is CASSYIAGGNYNEQFF.